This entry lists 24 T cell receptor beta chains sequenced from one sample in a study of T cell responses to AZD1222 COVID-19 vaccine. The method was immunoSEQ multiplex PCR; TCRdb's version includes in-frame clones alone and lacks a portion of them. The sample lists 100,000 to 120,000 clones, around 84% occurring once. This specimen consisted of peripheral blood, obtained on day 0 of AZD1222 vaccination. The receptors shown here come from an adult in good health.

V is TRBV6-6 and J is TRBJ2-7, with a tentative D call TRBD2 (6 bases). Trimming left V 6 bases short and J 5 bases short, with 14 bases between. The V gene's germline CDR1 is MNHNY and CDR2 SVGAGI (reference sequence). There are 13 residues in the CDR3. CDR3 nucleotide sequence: TGTGCCAGCAGGCCTGGGGGAGGCGACGAGCAGTACTTC. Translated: CASRPGGGDEQYF.

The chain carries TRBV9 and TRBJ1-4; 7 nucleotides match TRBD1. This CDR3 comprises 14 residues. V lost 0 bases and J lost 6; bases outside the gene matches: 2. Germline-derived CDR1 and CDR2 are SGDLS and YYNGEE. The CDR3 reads CASSVGGGDEKLFF. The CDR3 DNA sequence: TGTGCCAGCAGCGTAGGAGGGGGCGATGAAAAACTGTTTTTT.

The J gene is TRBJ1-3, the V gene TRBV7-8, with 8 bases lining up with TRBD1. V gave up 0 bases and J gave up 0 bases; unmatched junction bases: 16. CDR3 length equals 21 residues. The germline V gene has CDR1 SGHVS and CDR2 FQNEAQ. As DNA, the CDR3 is TGTGCCAGCAGCTTAGCGCTGGCAGGGGGCGCAACGGCCAACTCTGGAAACACCATATATTTT. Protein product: CASSLALAGGATANSGNTIYF.

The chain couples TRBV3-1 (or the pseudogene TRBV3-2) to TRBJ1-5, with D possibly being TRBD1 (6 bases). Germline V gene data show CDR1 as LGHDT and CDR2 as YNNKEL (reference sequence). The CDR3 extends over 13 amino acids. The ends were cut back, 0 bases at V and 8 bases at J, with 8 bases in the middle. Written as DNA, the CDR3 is TGTGCCAGCAGCCAAGAAGGGGGGGAGCCCCAGCATTTT. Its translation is CASSQEGGEPQHF.

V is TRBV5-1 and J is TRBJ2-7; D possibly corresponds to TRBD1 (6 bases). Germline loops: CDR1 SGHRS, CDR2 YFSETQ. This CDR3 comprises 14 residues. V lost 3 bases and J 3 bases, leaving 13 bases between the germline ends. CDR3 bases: TGCGCCAGCAGCTCCCTGACAGGCCTCTACGAGCAGTACTTC. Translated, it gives CASSSLTGLYEQYF. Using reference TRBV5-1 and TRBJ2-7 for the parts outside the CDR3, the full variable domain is KAGVTQTPRYLIKTRGQQVTLSCSPISGHRSVSWYQQTPGQGLQFLFEYFSETQRNKGNFPGRFSGRQFSNSRSEMNVSTLELGDSALYLCASSSLTGLYEQYFGPGTRLTVT.

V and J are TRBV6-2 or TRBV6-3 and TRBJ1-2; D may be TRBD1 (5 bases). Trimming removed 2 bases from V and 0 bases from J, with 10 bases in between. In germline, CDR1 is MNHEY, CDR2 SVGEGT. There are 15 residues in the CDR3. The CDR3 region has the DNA TGTGCCAGCAGTTACCCCCAGGGAGCTAACTATGGCTACACCTTC. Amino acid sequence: CASSYPQGANYGYTF.

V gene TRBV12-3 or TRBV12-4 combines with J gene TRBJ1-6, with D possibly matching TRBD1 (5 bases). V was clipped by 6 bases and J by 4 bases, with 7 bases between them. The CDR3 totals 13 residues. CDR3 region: CASRGGYNSPLHF. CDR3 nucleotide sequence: TGTGCCAGCAGGGGGGGATATAATTCACCCCTCCACTTT.

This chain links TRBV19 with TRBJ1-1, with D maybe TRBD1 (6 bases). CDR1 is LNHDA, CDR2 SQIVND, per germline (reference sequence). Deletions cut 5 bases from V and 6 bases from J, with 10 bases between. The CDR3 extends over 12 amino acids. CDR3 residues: CASSSRQAEAFF. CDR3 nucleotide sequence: TGTGCCAGTAGTTCAAGACAGGCTGAAGCTTTCTTT.

In nucleotides, the CDR3 is TGTGCCAGCAGCGCCATAGCGGGGGGTACCTACGAGCAGTACTTC. Translating gives CASSAIAGGTYEQYF. The rearrangement uses TRBV9 and TRBJ2-7; 10 bases align to TRBD2. Germline V lookup: CDR1 SGDLS, CDR2 YYNGEE. The CDR3 sequence is 15 residues long. J was trimmed by 2 bases and V by 3 bases; bases with no gene match: 5.

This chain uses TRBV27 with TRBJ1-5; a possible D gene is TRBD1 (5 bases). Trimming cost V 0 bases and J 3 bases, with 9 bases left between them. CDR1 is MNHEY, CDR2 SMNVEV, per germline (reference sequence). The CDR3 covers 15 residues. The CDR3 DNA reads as TGTGCCAGCAGTTTATCAGCAGGGACCAATCAGCCCCAGCATTTT. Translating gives CASSLSAGTNQPQHF.

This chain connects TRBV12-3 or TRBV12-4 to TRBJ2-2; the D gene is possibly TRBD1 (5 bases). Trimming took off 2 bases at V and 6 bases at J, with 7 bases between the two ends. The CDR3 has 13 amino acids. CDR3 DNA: TGTGCCAGCAGTTTATCAGGGCCCGGGGAGCTGTTTTTT. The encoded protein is CASSLSGPGELFF.

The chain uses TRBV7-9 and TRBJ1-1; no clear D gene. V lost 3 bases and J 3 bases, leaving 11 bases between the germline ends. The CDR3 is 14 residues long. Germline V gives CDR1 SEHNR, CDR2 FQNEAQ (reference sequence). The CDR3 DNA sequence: TGTGCCAGCAGCTTCACGCGAATGGACACTGAAGCTTTCTTT. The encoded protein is CASSFTRMDTEAFF.

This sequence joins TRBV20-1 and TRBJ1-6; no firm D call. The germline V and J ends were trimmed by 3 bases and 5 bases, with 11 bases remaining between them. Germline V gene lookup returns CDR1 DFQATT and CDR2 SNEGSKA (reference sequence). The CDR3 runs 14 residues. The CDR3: CSASSELNNSPLHF. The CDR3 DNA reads TGCAGTGCTAGTTCAGAGTTGAATAATTCACCCCTCCACTTT.

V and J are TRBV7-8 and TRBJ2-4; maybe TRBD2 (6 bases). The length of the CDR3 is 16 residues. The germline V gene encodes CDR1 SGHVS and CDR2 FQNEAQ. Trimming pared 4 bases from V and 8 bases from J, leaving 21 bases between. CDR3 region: CASSSSPGLREDIQYF. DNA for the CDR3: TGTGCCAGCAGCTCTAGCCCGGGACTCCGAGAAGACATTCAGTACTTC.

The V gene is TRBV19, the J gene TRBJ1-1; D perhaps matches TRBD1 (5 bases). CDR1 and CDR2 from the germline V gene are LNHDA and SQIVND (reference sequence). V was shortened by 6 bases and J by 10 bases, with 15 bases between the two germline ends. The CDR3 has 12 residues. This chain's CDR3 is CASRATEWRAFF. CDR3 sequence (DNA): TGTGCCAGTAGAGCGACAGAGTGGAGAGCTTTCTTT.

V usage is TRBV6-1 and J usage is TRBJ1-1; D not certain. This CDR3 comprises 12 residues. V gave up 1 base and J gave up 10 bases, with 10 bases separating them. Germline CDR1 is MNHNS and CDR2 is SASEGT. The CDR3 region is CASSEDRRGAFF. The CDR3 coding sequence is TGTGCCAGCAGTGAAGACCGCCGGGGAGCTTTCTTT.

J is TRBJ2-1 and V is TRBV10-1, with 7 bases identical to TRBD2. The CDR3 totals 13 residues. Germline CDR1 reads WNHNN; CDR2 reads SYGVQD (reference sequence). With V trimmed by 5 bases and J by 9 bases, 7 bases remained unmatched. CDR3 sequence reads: CASSPRGEGEQFF. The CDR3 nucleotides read TGCGCCAGCAGTCCTCGGGGGGAAGGTGAGCAGTTCTTC.

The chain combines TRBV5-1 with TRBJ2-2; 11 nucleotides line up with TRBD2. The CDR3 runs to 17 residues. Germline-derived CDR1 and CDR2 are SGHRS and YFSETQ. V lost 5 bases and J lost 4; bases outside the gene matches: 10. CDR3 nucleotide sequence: TGCGCCAGCAGGGAACTAGCGGGGGCTACGCCCACCGGGGAGCTGTTTTTT. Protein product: CASRELAGATPTGELFF.

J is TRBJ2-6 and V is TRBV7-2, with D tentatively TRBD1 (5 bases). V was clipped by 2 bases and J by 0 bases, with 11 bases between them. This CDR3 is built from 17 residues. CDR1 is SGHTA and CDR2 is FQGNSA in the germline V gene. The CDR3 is CASSLRPDSSGANVLTF. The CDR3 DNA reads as TGTGCCAGCAGCTTACGTCCCGACAGCTCTGGGGCCAACGTCCTGACTTTC. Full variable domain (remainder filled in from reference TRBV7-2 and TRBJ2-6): GAGVSQSPSNKVTEKGKDVELRCDPISGHTALYWYRQSLGQGLEFLIYFQGNSAPDKSGLPSDRFSAERTGGSVSTLTIQRTQQEDSAVYLCASSLRPDSSGANVLTFGAGSRLTVL.

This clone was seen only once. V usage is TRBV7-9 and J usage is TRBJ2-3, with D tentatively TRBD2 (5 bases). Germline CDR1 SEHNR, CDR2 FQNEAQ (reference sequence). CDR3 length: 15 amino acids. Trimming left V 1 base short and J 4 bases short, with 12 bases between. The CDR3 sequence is CASSLGASNADTQYF. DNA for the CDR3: TGTGCCAGCAGCTTAGGGGCTAGCAACGCAGATACGCAGTATTTT.

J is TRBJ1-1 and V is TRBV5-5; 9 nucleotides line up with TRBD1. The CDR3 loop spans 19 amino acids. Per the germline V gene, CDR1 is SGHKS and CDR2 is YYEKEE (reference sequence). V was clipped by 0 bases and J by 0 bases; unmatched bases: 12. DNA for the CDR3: TGTGCCAGCAGCTTGGAACCGGGACAGGGAGTTAGATTGAACACTGAAGCTTTCTTT. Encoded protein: CASSLEPGQGVRLNTEAFF. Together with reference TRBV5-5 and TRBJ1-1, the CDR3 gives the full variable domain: DAGVTQSPTHLIKTRGQQVTLRCSPISGHKSVSWYQQVLGQGPQFIFQYYEKEERGRGNFPDRFSARQFPNYSSELNVNALLLGDSALYLCASSLEPGQGVRLNTEAFFGQGTRLTVV.

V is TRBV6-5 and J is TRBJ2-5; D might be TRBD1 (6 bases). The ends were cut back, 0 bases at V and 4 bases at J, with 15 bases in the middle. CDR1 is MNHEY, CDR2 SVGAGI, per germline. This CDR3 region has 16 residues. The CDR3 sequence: CASSYSNRVSGETQYF. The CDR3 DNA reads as TGTGCCAGCAGTTACTCGAACAGGGTATCGGGAGAGACCCAGTACTTC.

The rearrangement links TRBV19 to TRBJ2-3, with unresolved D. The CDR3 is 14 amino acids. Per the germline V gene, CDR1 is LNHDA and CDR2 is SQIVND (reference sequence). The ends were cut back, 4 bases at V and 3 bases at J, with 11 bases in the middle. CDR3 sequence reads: CASSRAGLTDTQYF. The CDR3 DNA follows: TGTGCCAGTAGTAGGGCAGGATTAACAGATACGCAGTATTTT.

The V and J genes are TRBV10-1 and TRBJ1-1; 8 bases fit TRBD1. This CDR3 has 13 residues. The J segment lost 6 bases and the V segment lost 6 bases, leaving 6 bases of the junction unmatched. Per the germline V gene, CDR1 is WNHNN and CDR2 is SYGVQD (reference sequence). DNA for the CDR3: TGCGCCAGCAGCCCTGGGACAGGCGCTGAAGCTTTCTTT. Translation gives CASSPGTGAEAFF.